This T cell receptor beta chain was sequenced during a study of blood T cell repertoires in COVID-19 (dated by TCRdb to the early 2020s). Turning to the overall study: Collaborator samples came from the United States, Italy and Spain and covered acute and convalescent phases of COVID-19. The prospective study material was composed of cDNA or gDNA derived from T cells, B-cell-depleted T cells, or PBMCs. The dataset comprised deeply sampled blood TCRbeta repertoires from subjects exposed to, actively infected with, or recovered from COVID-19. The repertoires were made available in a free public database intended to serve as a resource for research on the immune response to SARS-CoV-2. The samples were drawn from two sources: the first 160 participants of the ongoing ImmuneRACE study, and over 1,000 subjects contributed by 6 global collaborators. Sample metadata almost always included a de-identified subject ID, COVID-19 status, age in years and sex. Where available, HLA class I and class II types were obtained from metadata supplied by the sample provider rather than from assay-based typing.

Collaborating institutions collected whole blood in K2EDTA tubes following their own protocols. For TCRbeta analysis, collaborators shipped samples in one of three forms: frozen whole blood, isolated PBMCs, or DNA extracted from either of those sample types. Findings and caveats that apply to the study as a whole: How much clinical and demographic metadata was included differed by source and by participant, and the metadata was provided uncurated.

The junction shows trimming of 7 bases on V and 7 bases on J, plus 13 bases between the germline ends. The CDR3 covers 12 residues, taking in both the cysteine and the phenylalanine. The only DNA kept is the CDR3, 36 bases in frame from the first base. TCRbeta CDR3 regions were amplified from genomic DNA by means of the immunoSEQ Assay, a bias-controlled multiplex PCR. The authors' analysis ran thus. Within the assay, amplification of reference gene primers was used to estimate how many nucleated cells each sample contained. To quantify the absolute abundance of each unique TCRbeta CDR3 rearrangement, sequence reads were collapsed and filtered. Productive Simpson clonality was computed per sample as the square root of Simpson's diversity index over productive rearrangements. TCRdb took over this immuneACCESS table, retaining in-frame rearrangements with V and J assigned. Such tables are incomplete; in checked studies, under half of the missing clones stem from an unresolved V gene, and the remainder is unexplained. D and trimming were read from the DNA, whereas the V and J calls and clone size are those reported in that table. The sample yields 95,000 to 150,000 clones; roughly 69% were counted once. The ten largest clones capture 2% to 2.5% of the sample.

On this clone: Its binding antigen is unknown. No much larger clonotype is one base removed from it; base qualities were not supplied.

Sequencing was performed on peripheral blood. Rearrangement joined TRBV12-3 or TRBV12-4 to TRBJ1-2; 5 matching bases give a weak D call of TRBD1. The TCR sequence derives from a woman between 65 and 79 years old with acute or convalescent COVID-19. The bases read TGTGCCAGCACCACTGTAGGGGCTGGCTACACCTTC. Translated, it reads CASTTVGAGYTF.